Each of the 31 T cell receptor beta chains below was sequenced from the same sample in a study of beta chain features in type 1 diabetes. General study findings and limits: Within each of all four CD4+ subsets, Type 1 diabetes patients had TCRB CDR3s that were moderately but significantly shorter.

Expressed TCRB transcripts were sequenced because the isolated RNA had all been reverse transcribed beforehand. Assay: immunoSEQ multiplex PCR; the TCRdb copy retains only in-frame clones and omits some. This table has 200,000 to 300,000 clones, roughly 10% appearing once. These receptors' antigens are unknown. Material: naive CD4+ T cells from blood. The receptor source for this set is a man younger than 40 with type 1 diabetes.

Notes on this clone: This CDR3 is also generated by other DNA sequences in the sample. The rearrangement uses TRBV18 and TRBJ2-1; a weak D match, TRBD1 (5 bases). Germline lookup yields CDR1 KGHSH and CDR2 LQKENI. This CDR3 spans 14 amino acids. Trimming shortened V by 3 bases and J by 4 bases, and 10 bases separated the two germline ends. The CDR3 sequence is CASSPTAGYNEQFF. As DNA, the CDR3 is TGTGCCAGCTCACCTACGGCAGGGTACAATGAGCAGTTCTTC. Supplemented by reference TRBV18 and TRBJ2-1, the full variable domain reads NAGVMQNPRHLVRRRGQEARLRCSPMKGHSHVYWYRQLPEEGLKFMVYLQKENIIDESGMPKERFSAEFPKEGPSILRIQQVVRGDSAAYFCASSPTAGYNEQFFGPGTRLTVL.

This clone appeared a few times. The chain is built from TRBV15 and TRBJ2-2; D perhaps matches TRBD2 (5 bases). V lost 1 base, J lost 6 bases, and 12 bases lay in between. This CDR3 comprises 15 residues. The germline gives CDR1 LNHNV, CDR2 YYDKDF (reference sequence). The CDR3 DNA sequence: TGTGCCACCAGCAGAGGATGGGGAGCTGCCGGGGAGCTGTTTTTT. Protein product: CATSRGWGAAGELFF.

The chain couples TRBV2 to TRBJ2-5, with D maybe TRBD2 (6 bases). Trimming stripped 8 bases from V and 1 base from J, with 11 bases between. This CDR3 is built from 13 residues. From germline, CDR1 is SNHLY and CDR2 FYNNEI. As DNA, the CDR3 is TGTGCCAGCGGACTATCCGCCCAAGAGACCCAGTACTTC. This gives the protein CASGLSAQETQYF. Filled out from reference TRBV2 and TRBJ2-5, the complete variable domain reads EPEVTQTPSHQVTQMGQEVILRCVPISNHLYFYWYRQILGQKVEFLVSFYNNEISEKSEIFDDQFSVERPDGSNFTLKIRSTKLEDSAMYFCASGLSAQETQYFGPGTRLLVL.

This clone has a handful of counts. This chain uses TRBV29-1 with TRBJ1-1, with TRBD1 identical over 7 bases. Germline V gene sequence: CDR1 SQVTM, CDR2 ANQGSEA. Trimming at V came to 7 bases and at J to 0 bases, leaving 11 bases not matched to a gene. This CDR3 is built from 15 residues. This CDR3 reads CSAKAGRGMNTEAFF. CDR3 nucleotide sequence: TGCAGCGCTAAGGCGGGCAGGGGGATGAACACTGAAGCTTTCTTT.

This clone has only a few counts. The J gene is TRBJ2-7, the V gene TRBV6-1; maybe TRBD2 (5 bases). Germline CDR1 reads MNHNS; CDR2 reads SASEGT. Trimming removed 0 bases from V and 7 bases from J, with 16 bases in between. This CDR3 is built from 15 residues. This CDR3 is CASSEAGAGPLEQYF. Written as DNA, the CDR3 is TGTGCCAGCAGTGAAGCCGGTGCGGGTCCCTTGGAGCAGTACTTC.

In this sample, this clone turned up a few times. This chain connects TRBV19 to TRBJ1-6; 11 bases are a match to TRBD1. CDR3 length: 13 residues. Germline CDR1 LNHDA, CDR2 SQIVND (reference sequence). Losses at the gene ends were 7 bases for V and 9 bases for J; bases not matched to a gene: 2. The CDR3 region has the DNA TGTGCCAGTACGGACAGGGGGCGTTCACCCCTCCACTTT. As protein: CASTDRGRSPLHF.

The chain couples TRBV29-1 to TRBJ1-1; D is possibly TRBD1 (5 bases). The CDR3 is made up of 12 amino acids. Trimming removed 4 bases from V and 1 base from J, with 7 bases in between. Germline CDR1 reads SQVTM; CDR2 reads ANQGSEA. The CDR3 DNA is TGCAGCGTTGGACAGTGGAACACTGAAGCTTTCTTT. Translated: CSVGQWNTEAFF.

This clone came up a few times. The chain uses TRBV21-1 and TRBJ1-3. TRBV21-1 is classified as a pseudogene. The CDR3 is 16 residues long. CDR3 residues: CASRKGETLSGNTIYF. CDR3 nucleotides: TGTGCCAGCAGGAAAGGGGAGACTCTCTCTGGAAACACCATATATTTT.

This clone was counted a few times. The chain combines TRBV2 with TRBJ2-2, with D unresolved. The CDR3 is made up of 14 amino acids. The germline V and J ends were trimmed by 10 bases and 2 bases, with 14 bases remaining between them. Per germline, CDR1 SNHLY and CDR2 FYNNEI. The CDR3 region has the DNA TGTGCCACCCAACGACACAGCAACACCGGGGAGCTGTTTTTT. Protein sequence: CATQRHSNTGELFF.

This rearrangement joins TRBV28 to TRBJ1-1, with no clear D. The CDR3 is 14 residues long. Per germline, CDR1 MDHEN and CDR2 SYDVKM. V lost 0 bases to trimming and J lost 5 bases, with 10 bases between them. DNA for the CDR3: TGTGCCAGCAGTTTATGGGGCGCACGGACTGAAGCTTTCTTT. Translating it yields CASSLWGARTEAFF.

This clone was seen a handful of times. The chain joins TRBV5-4 to TRBJ2-5; 8 positions agree with TRBD2. The ends lost 0 bases at V and 5 bases at J; junction bases unmatched: 6. Germline CDR1 and CDR2: SGHNT and YYREEE (reference sequence). CDR3 length: 15 residues. CDR3 nucleotides: TGTGCCAGCAGCTTGGGGGTAGCGGGGAAGGAGACCCAGTACTTC. Protein sequence: CASSLGVAGKETQYF.

V usage is TRBV9 and J usage is TRBJ2-1; 9 bases fit TRBD1. Trimming took 0 bases from V and 10 from J; bases not matched to a gene: 8. Germline lookup yields CDR1 SGDLS and CDR2 YYNGEE. The CDR3 runs to 15 residues. Here the CDR3 reads CASSVGGQGIGEQFF. As DNA, the CDR3 is TGTGCCAGCAGCGTAGGGGGACAGGGAATTGGCGAGCAGTTCTTC.

This sequence joins TRBV5-1 and TRBJ2-5, with 7 positions matching TRBD2. Germline values: CDR1 SGHRS, CDR2 YFSETQ. V lost 3 bases and J lost 5; bases outside the gene matches: 10. The CDR3 loop spans 15 amino acids. The chain's CDR3 is CASSSAGTTWETQYF. The DNA of the CDR3 is TGCGCCAGCAGCTCCGCGGGGACTACCTGGGAGACCCAGTACTTC.

This clone was seen a handful of times. The CDR3: CASSVTVTGVNGYTF. The CDR3, as DNA: TGTGCCAGCAGCGTAACCGTTACAGGGGTGAATGGCTACACCTTC. The chain links TRBV9 to TRBJ1-2, with TRBD1 matching 7 bases. Germline V gives CDR1 SGDLS, CDR2 YYNGEE. With V trimmed by 1 base and J by 6 bases, 9 bases remained unmatched. There are 15 residues in the CDR3.

The chain has TRBV2 and TRBJ2-7; D remains ambiguous. V lost 8 bases to trimming and J lost 3 bases, with 5 bases between them. Looked up from germline, CDR1 is SNHLY and CDR2 is FYNNEI. The CDR3 runs 10 residues. The CDR3 is CASGDYEQYF. The DNA of the CDR3 is TGTGCCAGCGGAGACTACGAGCAGTACTTC.

This clone has only a few counts. The chain uses TRBV4-2 and TRBJ1-5; 7 bases map to TRBD1. The CDR3 extends over 15 amino acids. From germline, CDR1 is LGHNA and CDR2 YNFKEQ. Losses at the gene ends were 3 bases for V and 8 bases for J; bases not matched to a gene: 10. The CDR3 DNA follows: TGTGCCAGCAGCCATAAGGCAGGGGACAGCAAGCCCCAGCATTTT. This translates into CASSHKAGDSKPQHF.

A few counts support this clone. The genes are TRBV7-9 and TRBJ2-1, with 7 bases identical to TRBD2. CDR1 and CDR2 from the germline V gene are SEHNR and FQNEAQ (reference sequence). The V segment lost 2 bases and the J segment 2 bases; nucleotides outside the gene matches: 6. The length of the CDR3 is 16 residues. The CDR3 reads CASSLQAGPPYNEQFF. Written as DNA, the CDR3 is TGTGCCAGCAGCTTACAAGCGGGGCCACCCTACAATGAGCAGTTCTTC.

This clone was seen more than once but under ten times. This rearrangement joins TRBV13 to TRBJ2-2; no clear D gene. V was shortened by 3 bases and J by 6 bases, with 11 bases between the two germline ends. Germline V gene sequence: CDR1 PRHDT, CDR2 FYEKMQ (reference sequence). This CDR3 is 14 amino acids long. The CDR3 DNA is TGTGCCAGCAGCTTCTATTCCCTGCCCGGGGAGCTGTTTTTT. Translated, it gives CASSFYSLPGELFF.

The chain combines TRBV4-2 with TRBJ1-5; D may be TRBD1 (5 bases). V was cut by 0 bases and J by 5 bases, with 8 bases left in between. CDR1 is LGHNA and CDR2 is YNFKEQ in the germline V gene. CDR3 length equals 14 residues. CDR3 DNA: TGTGCCAGCAGCCAAGATGGGGGGTATCAGCCCCAGCATTTT. Translating gives CASSQDGGYQPQHF.

This clone has a single count. This chain links TRBV18 with TRBJ2-7, with 9 bases lining up with TRBD1. Trimming removed 4 bases from V and 7 bases from J; junction bases left unmatched: 8. The length of the CDR3 is 14 residues. Germline CDR1 is KGHSH and CDR2 is LQKENI. The CDR3 nucleotides read TGTGCCAGCTCACGGGGACAGGGTACATCGGAGCAGTACTTC. This encodes CASSRGQGTSEQYF.

The V gene is TRBV23-1, the J gene TRBJ2-1; 13 positions match TRBD2. TRBV23-1 is an open reading frame, and its role is uncertain. The CDR3 is made up of 20 amino acids. The J segment lost 4 bases and the V segment lost 1 base, leaving 13 bases of the junction unmatched. For the CDR3, the DNA is TGCGCCAGCAGTCAATACCTGTTGTCGACTAGCGGGGGGACTTACAATGAGCAGTTCTTC. Amino acids: CASSQYLLSTSGGTYNEQFF.

V usage is TRBV10-3 and J usage is TRBJ2-7; 8 bases align to TRBD2. Germline V CDR1 and CDR2: ENHRY, SYGVKD. The length of the CDR3 is 12 residues. V shed 3 bases and J 5 bases; nucleotides not matched to a gene: 0. In DNA, the CDR3 is TGTGCCATCAGTGATAGCGGGGACGAGCAGTACTTC. This encodes CAISDSGDEQYF.

The chain recombines TRBV12-5 with TRBJ2-7; perhaps TRBD1 as D (6 bases). Germline loops: CDR1 LGHNT, CDR2 FRNRAP. CDR3 length equals 17 residues. V gave up 4 bases and J gave up 3 bases, with 22 bases separating them. CDR3 nucleotide sequence: TGTGCTAGTGGTTCAAAATACCTTGGACAGTCACACTACGAGCAGTACTTC. Amino acids: CASGSKYLGQSHYEQYF.

The CDR3 DNA follows: TGCAGCGTCGAGGACTCGGGGGGGCCTTGGGAGCAGTTCTTC. Protein: CSVEDSGGPWEQFF. The J gene is TRBJ2-1, the V gene TRBV29-1, with 8 bases lining up with TRBD2. The V gene's germline CDR1 is SQVTM and CDR2 ANQGSEA. V was clipped by 6 bases and J by 10 bases; unmatched bases: 14. This CDR3 has 14 residues.

In this sample, this clone turned up a few times. The genes are TRBV4-1 and TRBJ1-6; 9 bases fit TRBD1. The trim removed 2 bases at V and 7 bases at J, leaving 3 bases unmatched. Germline V gene sequence: CDR1 MGHRA, CDR2 YSYEKL. The CDR3 is 15 residues long. The CDR3 DNA follows: TGCGCCAGCAGCCAATGGACAGGGGAGAATTCACCCCTCCACTTT. Encoded protein: CASSQWTGENSPLHF.

The gene calls are TRBV9 and TRBJ2-7; a possible D gene is TRBD1 (5 bases). Germline CDR1 is SGDLS and CDR2 is YYNGEE. The CDR3 runs to 15 residues. Trimming took 4 bases from V and 2 from J, leaving 16 bases between them. CDR3: CASSPGAVIAYEQYF. The CDR3 DNA is TGTGCCAGCAGCCCTGGGGCGGTTATAGCCTACGAGCAGTACTTC.

A few counts support this clone. The rearrangement uses TRBV7-2 and TRBJ1-1; D is perhaps TRBD1 (6 bases). The V and J ends lost 5 bases and 6 bases respectively, with 10 bases between them. Per the germline V gene, CDR1 is SGHTA and CDR2 is FQGNSA. The CDR3 extends over 12 amino acids. The CDR3: CASSLQGAEAFF. The CDR3 DNA sequence: TGTGCCAGCAGCCTACAGGGAGCTGAAGCTTTCTTT.

The sample holds a few counts of this clone. J is TRBJ2-1 and V is TRBV9; possibly TRBD1 for D (5 bases). This CDR3 is 15 amino acids long. Trimming cost V 0 bases and J 4 bases, with 11 bases left between them. Germline V lookup: CDR1 SGDLS, CDR2 YYNGEE. The CDR3 sequence is CASSVEQGTYNEQFF. Here the CDR3 DNA reads TGTGCCAGCAGCGTAGAGCAGGGAACATACAATGAGCAGTTCTTC.

V is TRBV5-1 and J is TRBJ2-5; 10 bases are a match to TRBD1. CDR3 length: 15 amino acids. Looked up from germline, CDR1 is SGHRS and CDR2 is YFSETQ. V gave up 4 bases and J gave up 0 bases; unmatched junction bases: 3. CDR3: CASSPGQGYQETQYF. The CDR3 DNA sequence: TGCGCCAGCAGCCCGGGACAGGGGTACCAAGAGACCCAGTACTTC.

This clone appeared a few times. This rearrangement joins TRBV4-2 to TRBJ1-2; 8 bases are shared with TRBD1. From germline, CDR1 is LGHNA and CDR2 YNFKEQ. The trim removed 0 bases at V and 4 bases at J, leaving 7 bases unmatched. There are 16 residues in the CDR3. For the CDR3, the DNA is TGTGCCAGCAGCCAAGATGGTCGACAGGGGTCCTATGGCTACACCTTC. Translated, it gives CASSQDGRQGSYGYTF.

This chain joins TRBV6-6 and TRBJ2-7; TRBD2 aligns across 7 bases. Per germline, CDR1 MNHNY and CDR2 SVGAGI (reference sequence). The CDR3 is 14 amino acids. V trimming: 5 bases; J trimming: 2 bases; junction bases outside the gene matches: 6. Written as DNA, the CDR3 is TGTGCCAGCAGTCTGACTAGCCTGGCCTACGAGCAGTACTTC. It specifies CASSLTSLAYEQYF.